The present entry profiles one T cell receptor beta chain with its context. A read error may be the cause here, since a much bigger clone is one base away. The data are from a study of shared clonotypes between healthy human individuals. Recent acute infections and vaccinations were absent in the healthy HIV-negative adult donors. CD4+ cells underwent separation, giving CD45RA+ naive and CD45RA-negative memory subsets. The germline gives CDR1 SGHTA, CDR2 FQGNSA. This CDR3 region has 14 residues. Using immunoSEQ multiplex PCR, the repertoire was profiled, and TCRdb retains in-frame clones only, with some absent. The table shows over a million clones, with 70% to 80% occurring only once.

Sequencing was carried out using memory CD4+ T cells from PBMCs. Subset reported: CD45RA-negative fraction. J is TRBJ1-1 and V is TRBV7-2, with 7 bases that match TRBD1. This clonotype was obtained from a young man in good health. Some clones in this sample may be carry-over from other donors' samples. The CDR3 DNA is TGTGCCAGCAGCTTGGGACAGCCAAACACTGAAGCTCTCTTT. This gives the protein CASSLGQPNTEALF.